The sequence of this T cell receptor (beta chain) was determined in a study of a mutant IDH1 vaccine in newly diagnosed glioma. As for the study in general: Radiotherapy, temozolomide, or both had been given previously, and both were given to most. Study-level points and caveats: Seemingly, pseudoprogression had no relation to changes in the top peripheral T cell clonotypes.

With 3 bases removed from V and 7 bases from J, the gap between germline ends came to 16 bases. From germline, CDR1 is SGHRS and CDR2 YFSETQ. The CDR3 runs to 14 residues. About this clone: Antigen: not known.

Sequenced by immunoSEQ multiplex PCR; TCRdb stores in-frame clones only, minus some. The table includes some 60,000 clones, 91% detected once. Time point denoted: baseline, week 1 (first vaccination visit). The treatment: pre-vaccination baseline after standard-of-care therapy. Diagnosis in the donors showed new WHO grade 3 or 4 astrocytomas that were IDH1-mutant and ATRX-lost. Sequencing used PBMCs, obtained from a glioma patient treated with radiotherapy, temozolomide or both. V gene TRBV5-1 combines with J gene TRBJ1-1, with D possibly TRBD1 on 5 matching bases. This sequence was found in a man between 50 and 59 years old with glioma. Here the CDR3 reads CASSSSGARHEAFF. CDR3 sequence (DNA): TGCGCCAGCAGCTCCTCCGGGGCCAGACATGAAGCTTTCTTT.